One sample yielded the 13 T cell receptor beta chains listed below, sequenced in a study of PD-L1 blockade in urothelial cancer. Sample time point: pretreatment peripheral blood. TCRdb keeps only in-frame clones here, not all; method: immunoSEQ multiplex PCR. This sample has roughly 47,000 clones, with approximately 85% found just once. Source: PBMCs, taken around atezolizumab (anti-PD-L1) treatment. These receptors came from a man aged 70 or older with urothelial cancer.

The chain has TRBV5-1 and TRBJ1-3; D gene unclear. CDR1 and CDR2 (germline): SGHRS, YFSETQ. The V gene lost 4 bases and the J gene lost 0 bases, with 11 bases spanning the gap. The CDR3 sequence is 15 residues long. CDR3 loop: CASSPDWNSGNTIYF. CDR3 bases: TGCGCCAGCAGCCCGGACTGGAACTCTGGAAACACCATATATTTT. Supplemented by reference TRBV5-1 and TRBJ1-3, the full variable domain reads KAGVTQTPRYLIKTRGQQVTLSCSPISGHRSVSWYQQTPGQGLQFLFEYFSETQRNKGNFPGRFSGRQFSNSRSEMNVSTLELGDSALYLCASSPDWNSGNTIYFGEGSWLTVV.

The chain recombines TRBV27 with TRBJ1-5; TRBD1 aligns across 7 bases. Germline V lookup: CDR1 MNHEY, CDR2 SMNVEV (reference sequence). The V segment lost 5 bases and the J segment 1 base; nucleotides outside the gene matches: 11. This CDR3 has 17 amino acids. CDR3 nucleotides: TGTGCCAGCAGTCCGCTGGTGGGCAGGGGGAGCAATCAGCCCCAGCATTTT. Translated, it gives CASSPLVGRGSNQPQHF.

The rearrangement links TRBV27 to TRBJ2-1, with a weak D call TRBD2 (6 bases). CDR3 length: 13 residues. The V end lost 5 bases, the J end lost 6 bases, and 11 bases lay between the germline ends. Germline V gives CDR1 MNHEY, CDR2 SMNVEV (reference sequence). The CDR3 loop is CASSRLGGNEQFF. Here the CDR3 DNA reads TGTGCCAGCAGTCGGCTGGGGGGCAATGAGCAGTTCTTC.

The chain uses TRBV1 and TRBJ2-5; the D call in the table, TRBD2, was not verified against the DNA. TRBV1 is marked as a pseudogene. The CDR3 has 16 amino acids. In nucleotides, the CDR3 is TGCACCAGCAGCCTCCGACTAGCGGGGACACAAGAGACCCAGTACTTC. Its translation: CTSSLRLAGTQETQYF.

This clone showed up just once. This sequence joins TRBV4-1 and TRBJ2-5; 15 nucleotides line up with TRBD2. Germline V gives CDR1 MGHRA, CDR2 YSYEKL. This CDR3 is 16 amino acids long. The V segment lost 5 bases and the J segment 2 bases; nucleotides outside the gene matches: 3. This CDR3 is CASSIGLAGGQETQYF. The DNA of the CDR3 is TGCGCCAGCAGCATAGGACTAGCGGGAGGGCAAGAGACCCAGTACTTC.

The chain has TRBV7-8 and TRBJ1-1; 7 bases fit TRBD1. The CDR3 is made up of 15 amino acids. Germline V CDR1 and CDR2: SGHVS, FQNEAQ. V was clipped by 5 bases and J by 2 bases; unmatched bases: 8. In nucleotides, the CDR3 is TGTGCCAGCAGCGCCCAGGGACAGACTAACACTGAAGCTTTCTTT. The encoded protein is CASSAQGQTNTEAFF.

The chain combines TRBV11-2 with TRBJ1-1; D is ambiguous. Deletions cut 5 bases from V and 1 base from J, with 11 bases between. The CDR3 sequence is 14 residues long. Looked up from germline, CDR1 is SGHAT and CDR2 is FQNNGV. CDR3 sequence: CASSLSLQNTEAFF. Here the CDR3 DNA reads TGTGCCAGCAGCCTCAGTCTTCAGAACACTGAAGCTTTCTTT.

The V gene is TRBV6-5, the J gene TRBJ1-2; D gene ambiguous. V shed 7 bases and J shed 1 base, with 16 bases lying between them. The CDR3 extends over 15 amino acids. Germline lookup yields CDR1 MNHEY and CDR2 SVGAGI. The chain's CDR3 is CASTPGGPHNYGYTF. The DNA for the CDR3 is TGTGCCAGCACTCCGGGAGGGCCTCATAACTATGGCTACACCTTC.

This chain joins TRBV5-1 and TRBJ2-3; TRBD2 agrees at 13 bases. CDR3 length: 16 residues. Germline CDR1 reads SGHRS; CDR2 reads YFSETQ. The ends lost 4 bases at V and 3 bases at J; junction bases unmatched: 5. This CDR3 reads CASSPRTSGSTDTQYF. CDR3 DNA sequence: TGCGCCAGCAGCCCCCGGACTAGCGGGAGTACAGATACGCAGTATTTT.

The chain employs TRBV19 and TRBJ1-2, with D maybe TRBD1 (5 bases). V lost 6 bases, J lost 8 bases, and 28 bases lay in between. The germline CDR1 and CDR2 sequences are LNHDA and SQIVND (reference sequence). The CDR3 runs 17 residues. The CDR3 sequence is CASSTLDSATSQRGYTF. In DNA, the CDR3 is TGTGCCAGTAGCACCCTCGACAGCGCGACCAGCCAACGGGGCTACACCTTC.

There are a few counts of this clone. CDR3 bases: TGTGCCAGCAGTCGAATAGCGGGACAGGGCAATGAGCAGTTCTTC. Its protein is CASSRIAGQGNEQFF. The chain has TRBV2 and TRBJ2-1, with D possibly TRBD1 on 9 matching bases. V was trimmed by 5 bases and J by 6 bases, leaving 17 bases between them. There are 15 residues in the CDR3. Looked up from germline, CDR1 is SNHLY and CDR2 is FYNNEI.

The chain uses TRBV5-1 and TRBJ2-5; D not resolved. This CDR3 contains 11 residues. Trimming left V 7 bases short and J 5 bases short, with 9 bases between. Germline CDR1 and CDR2: SGHRS and YFSETQ. This CDR3 reads CASAHTETQYF. The CDR3 DNA reads TGCGCCAGCGCCCACACGGAGACCCAGTACTTC.

This clone was detected once. V and J are TRBV7-8 and TRBJ1-2; 8 positions match TRBD1. J was trimmed by 1 base and V by 5 bases; bases with no gene match: 12. This CDR3 has 17 amino acids. CDR1 SGHVS and CDR2 FQNEAQ come from the germline V gene. This CDR3 reads CASSASTGVLDNYGYTF. CDR3 coding DNA: TGTGCCAGCAGCGCCTCGACAGGGGTATTGGATAACTATGGCTACACCTTC.